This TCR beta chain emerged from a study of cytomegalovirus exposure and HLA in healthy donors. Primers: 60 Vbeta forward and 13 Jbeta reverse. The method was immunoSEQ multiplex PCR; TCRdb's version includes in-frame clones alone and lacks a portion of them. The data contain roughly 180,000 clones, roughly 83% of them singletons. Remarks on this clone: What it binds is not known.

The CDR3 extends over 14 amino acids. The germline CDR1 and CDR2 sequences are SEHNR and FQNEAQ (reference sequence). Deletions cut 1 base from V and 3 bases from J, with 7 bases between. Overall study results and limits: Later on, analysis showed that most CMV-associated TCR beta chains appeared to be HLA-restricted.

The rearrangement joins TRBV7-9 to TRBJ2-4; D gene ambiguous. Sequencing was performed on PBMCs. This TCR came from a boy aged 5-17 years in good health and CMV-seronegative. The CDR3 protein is CASSLGNSKNIQYF. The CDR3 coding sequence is TGTGCCAGCAGCTTAGGGAACAGCAAAAACATTCAGTACTTC.